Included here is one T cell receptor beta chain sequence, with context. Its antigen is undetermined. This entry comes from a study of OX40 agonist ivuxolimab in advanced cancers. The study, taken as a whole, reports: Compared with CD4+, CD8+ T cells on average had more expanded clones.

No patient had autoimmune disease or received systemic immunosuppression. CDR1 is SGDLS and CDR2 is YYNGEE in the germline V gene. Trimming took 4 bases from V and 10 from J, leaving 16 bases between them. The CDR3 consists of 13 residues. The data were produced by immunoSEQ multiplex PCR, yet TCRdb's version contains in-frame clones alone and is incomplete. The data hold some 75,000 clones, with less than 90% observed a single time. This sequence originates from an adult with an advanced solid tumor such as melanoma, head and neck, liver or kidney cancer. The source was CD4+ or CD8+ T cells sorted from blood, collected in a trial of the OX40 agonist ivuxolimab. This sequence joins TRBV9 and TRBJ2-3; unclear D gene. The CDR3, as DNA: TGTGCCAGCAGCTATAGCATAGACACACCGCAGTATTTT. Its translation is CASSYSIDTPQYF.